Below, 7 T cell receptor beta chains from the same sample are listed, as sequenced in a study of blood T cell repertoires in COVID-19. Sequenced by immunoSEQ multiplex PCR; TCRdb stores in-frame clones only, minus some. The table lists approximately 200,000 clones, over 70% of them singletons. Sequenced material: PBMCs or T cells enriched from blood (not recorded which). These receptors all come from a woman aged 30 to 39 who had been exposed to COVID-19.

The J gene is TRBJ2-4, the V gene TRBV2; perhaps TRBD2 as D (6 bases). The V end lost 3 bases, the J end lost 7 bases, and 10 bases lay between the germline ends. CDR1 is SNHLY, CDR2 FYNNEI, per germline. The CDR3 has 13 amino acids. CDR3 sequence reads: CASSDSGGNIQYF. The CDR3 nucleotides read TGTGCCAGCAGTGACAGTGGAGGGAACATTCAGTACTTC. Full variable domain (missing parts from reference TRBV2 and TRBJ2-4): EPEVTQTPSHQVTQMGQEVILRCVPISNHLYFYWYRQILGQKVEFLVSFYNNEISEKSEIFDDQFSVERPDGSNFTLKIRSTKLEDSAMYFCASSDSGGNIQYFGAGTRLSVL.

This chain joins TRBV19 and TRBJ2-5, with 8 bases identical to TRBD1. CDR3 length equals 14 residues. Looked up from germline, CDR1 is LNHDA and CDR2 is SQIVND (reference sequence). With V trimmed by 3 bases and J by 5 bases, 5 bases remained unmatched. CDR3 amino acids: CASSIRQGRETQYF. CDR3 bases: TGTGCCAGTAGTATTAGACAGGGGAGGGAGACCCAGTACTTC.

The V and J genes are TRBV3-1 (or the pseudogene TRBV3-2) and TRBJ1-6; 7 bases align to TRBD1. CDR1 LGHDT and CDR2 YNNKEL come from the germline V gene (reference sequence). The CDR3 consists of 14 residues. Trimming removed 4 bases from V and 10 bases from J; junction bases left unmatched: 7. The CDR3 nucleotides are TGTGCCAGCAGCCCCAGGGGGGCTTACTCACCCCTCCACTTT. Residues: CASSPRGAYSPLHF.

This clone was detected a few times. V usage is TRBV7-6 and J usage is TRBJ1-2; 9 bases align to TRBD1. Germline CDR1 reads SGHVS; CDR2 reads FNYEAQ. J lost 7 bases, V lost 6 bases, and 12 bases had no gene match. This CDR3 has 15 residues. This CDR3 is CASSPTGGEAFGYTF. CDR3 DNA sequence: TGTGCCAGCAGTCCGACAGGGGGTGAGGCTTTTGGCTACACCTTC.

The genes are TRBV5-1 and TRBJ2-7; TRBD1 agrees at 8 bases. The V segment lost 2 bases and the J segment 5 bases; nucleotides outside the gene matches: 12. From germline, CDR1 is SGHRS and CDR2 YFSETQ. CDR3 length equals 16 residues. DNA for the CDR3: TGCGCCAGCAGCTTATCCTTTACAGGGGGAAAGAACGAGCAGTACTTC. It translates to CASSLSFTGGKNEQYF. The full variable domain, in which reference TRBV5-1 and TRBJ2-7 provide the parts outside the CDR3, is KAGVTQTPRYLIKTRGQQVTLSCSPISGHRSVSWYQQTPGQGLQFLFEYFSETQRNKGNFPGRFSGRQFSNSRSEMNVSTLELGDSALYLCASSLSFTGGKNEQYFGPGTRLTVT.

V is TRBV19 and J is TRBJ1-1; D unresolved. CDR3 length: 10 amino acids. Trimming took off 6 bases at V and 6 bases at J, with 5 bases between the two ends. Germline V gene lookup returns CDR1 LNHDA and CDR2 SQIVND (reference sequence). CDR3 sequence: CASRGAEAFF. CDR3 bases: TGTGCCAGTAGGGGAGCTGAAGCTTTCTTT.

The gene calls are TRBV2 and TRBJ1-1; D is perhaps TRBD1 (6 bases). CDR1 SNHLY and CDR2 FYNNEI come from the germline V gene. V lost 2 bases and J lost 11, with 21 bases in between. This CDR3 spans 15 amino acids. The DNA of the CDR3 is TGTGCCAGCAGTGAAAGGGGGGGGCTCACGACCTGGGCTTTCTTT. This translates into CASSERGGLTTWAFF.